This T cell receptor (beta chain) was sequenced for a study of human T cells and chemical hapten exposure. MiXCR, applied by TCRdb to the RACE reads, yields one record per CDR3 protein. Of tens of thousands of distinct CDR3 sequences in the sample, about 11% are singletons; the top ten hold 2.2%. This clonotype was observed once. The V end was cut by 6 bases, the J end by 8 bases, with 8 bases between. Germline CDR1 and CDR2: SGHTA and FQGTGA. This CDR3 has 11 amino acids. Time point meaning: patch test 1, 2 weeks after DPC sensitization. Treatment given: therapeutic diphenylcyclopropenone sensitization with weekly scalp DPC.

Material: whole blood, obtained in connection with sensitization to the hapten diphenylcyclopropenone (DPC). This TCR was recovered from a man aged 40-50 years with alopecia areata. Some clones in this sample may be carry-over from other donors' samples. V usage is TRBV7-3 and J usage is TRBJ2-1; D might be TRBD1 (5 bases). The CDR3 DNA reads as TGTGCCAGCAGTGGGGCGGATGAGCAGTTCTTC. Protein product: CASSGADEQFF. Based on the CDR3 plus reference TRBV7-3 and TRBJ2-1, the full variable domain is GAGVSQTPSNKVTEKGKYVELRCDPISGHTALYWYRQSLGQGPEFLIYFQGTGAADDSGLPNDRFFAVRPEGSVSTLKIQRTERGDSAVYLCASSGADEQFFGPGTRLTVL.